This is a list of T cell receptor beta chains from one sample in a study of radiation and T cells in renal cell carcinoma. TCRdb's copy holds only in-frame clones and misses some; the assay was immunoSEQ multiplex PCR. The sample lists over 9,000 clones; roughly 67% were seen once. Sequencing was performed on tumor tissue, taken from a patient whose treatment was nephrectomy without radiotherapy. Receptors were obtained from a man between 60 and 75 years old with renal cell carcinoma. Each CDR3 is given with its conserved first and last residue. D genes are given only for firm matches. Some rows mark clone size as missing; the rest say once, few, many or name a class of expanded clone.

J,V,size,D,CDR3,DNA
TRBJ1-2,TRBV4-2,few,.,CASSQGGGGREYGYTF,TGTGCCAGCAGCCAAGGAGGAGGCGGACGAGAGTATGGCTACACCTTC
TRBJ2-3,TRBV28,.,.,CASSLGTEADTQYF,TGTGCCAGCAGTTTAGGCACGGAGGCGGATACGCAGTATTTT
TRBJ1-5,TRBV4-1,once,.,CASSQIVQGGQPQHF,TGCGCCAGCAGCCAAATCGTACAGGGTGGCCAGCCCCAGCATTTT
TRBJ2-1,TRBV10-3,few,TRBD2,CAIKGTSANNEQFF,TGTGCCATCAAAGGGACTAGCGCTAACAATGAGCAGTTCTTC
TRBJ2-5,TRBV2,.,.,CASRGGDRIQETQYF,TGTGCCAGCAGAGGGGGGGACAGGATCCAAGAGACCCAGTACTTC
TRBJ2-3,TRBV19,.,.,CASSLGGLSTDTQYF,TGTGCCAGTAGTTTGGGCGGGCTAAGCACAGATACGCAGTATTTT
TRBJ2-3,TRBV28,.,TRBD1,CASSPSPGQGTHTQYF,TGTGCCAGCAGTCCAAGTCCGGGACAGGGGACCCATACGCAGTATTTT
TRBJ1-2,TRBV5-5,.,TRBD1,CASRRTDRASYGYTF,TGTGCCAGCAGACGAACGGACAGGGCGAGCTATGGCTACACCTTC
TRBJ2-5,TRBV7-2,.,TRBD1,CASTGQGRQETQYF,TGTGCCAGTACCGGACAGGGAAGACAAGAGACCCAGTACTTC
TRBJ1-1,TRBV6-1,.,.,CASSGFLTAEAFF,TGTGCCAGCAGCGGGTTTCTTACTGCTGAAGCTTTCTTT
TRBJ2-5,TRBV2,.,.,CASSARDETQYF,TGTGCCAGCAGCGCCCGAGACGAGACCCAGTACTTC
TRBJ2-7,TRBV7-9,.,.,CASSELDAYEQYF,TGTGCCAGCAGCGAACTGGACGCTTACGAGCAGTACTTC
TRBJ2-7,TRBV19,.,.,CASSSGAYEQYF,TGTGCCAGTAGTTCGGGGGCCTACGAGCAGTACTTC
TRBJ1-6,TRBV2,.,TRBD1,CASSADRVNSPLHF,TGTGCCAGCAGTGCGGACAGGGTGAATTCACCCCTCCACTTT
TRBJ1-2,TRBV5-4,.,.,CASSPPGAPANYGYTF,TGTGCCAGCAGTCCGCCGGGAGCTCCGGCGAACTATGGCTACACCTTC
TRBJ1-2,TRBV11-3,.,.,CASSLEGRAGNYGYTF,TGCGCCAGCAGCTTAGAGGGGCGCGCCGGGAACTATGGCTACACCTTC
TRBJ2-5,TRBV19,.,.,CASSATSSVETQYF,TGTGCCAGTAGTGCCACTAGCTCGGTGGAGACCCAGTACTTC
TRBJ2-7,TRBV9,.,.,CASSVEYAPSYEQYF,TGTGCCAGCAGCGTAGAATATGCCCCCTCCTACGAGCAGTACTTC
TRBJ2-1,TRBV11-3,few,TRBD2,CASSLEGTSGRNEQFF,TGTGCCAGCAGCTTAGAGGGGACTAGCGGGAGGAATGAGCAGTTCTTC
TRBJ1-6,TRBV23-1,.,.,CASSQSVQGTDSPLHF,TGCGCCAGCAGTCAATCGGTGCAGGGGACGGATTCACCCCTCCACTTT
TRBJ1-2,TRBV6-5,once,TRBD1,CASKTGGGYGYTF,TGTGCCAGCAAAACAGGGGGCGGCTATGGCTACACCTTC
TRBJ1-5,TRBV5-1,once,.,CASSLRGPQHF,TGCGCCAGCTCCCTACGAGGGCCCCAGCATTTT
TRBJ2-3,TRBV7-9,.,TRBD2,CACSARLAGDTDTQYF,TGTGCCTGCAGCGCCCGTCTAGCGGGGGACACAGATACGCAGTATTTT
TRBJ1-5,TRBV11-2,few,.,CASSLHLGNQPQHF,TGTGCCAGCAGCTTACACCTGGGGAATCAGCCCCAGCATTTT
TRBJ2-7,TRBV27,.,TRBD1,CASKAGGRYEQYF,TGTGCCAGTAAGGCAGGGGGTCGGTACGAGCAGTACTTC
TRBJ1-1,TRBV10-1,medium-sized,.,CASSAGASAEAFF,TGCGCCAGCAGTGCTGGGGCCAGTGCTGAAGCTTTCTTT
TRBJ1-1,TRBV7-9,medium-sized,TRBD1,CAIPGQEAFF,TGTGCCATACCGGGACAGGAAGCTTTCTTT
TRBJ2-1,TRBV5-1,few,.,CASSPEGRNNEQFF,TGCGCCAGCAGCCCCGAAGGGCGGAACAATGAGCAGTTCTTC
TRBJ2-7,TRBV29-1,.,.,CSVGESGSIGEQYF,TGCAGCGTTGGGGAATCCGGAAGTATTGGCGAGCAGTACTTC
TRBJ2-3,TRBV7-8,.,TRBD2,CASSASGSTDTQYF,TGTGCCAGCAGCGCTAGCGGGAGCACAGATACGCAGTATTTT
TRBJ1-2,TRBV10-3,.,TRBD1,CAISGTGEGYTF,TGTGCCATCAGTGGGACAGGGGAAGGCTACACCTTC
TRBJ2-3,TRBV5-1,.,.,CASSFGRLTDTQYF,TGCGCCAGCAGCTTCGGGAGACTCACAGATACGCAGTATTTT
TRBJ2-5,TRBV7-9,once,.,CASSLGGLTETQYF,TGTGCCAGCAGCCTGGGGGGGCTGACGGAGACCCAGTACTTC
TRBJ2-5,TRBV5-4,few,TRBD1,CASSSTGTGGRYQETQYF,TGTGCCAGCAGTTCTACCGGGACAGGGGGTCGGTACCAAGAGACCCAGTACTTC
TRBJ2-7,TRBV15,.,TRBD1,CATSREDRSSYEQYF,TGTGCCACCAGCAGGGAGGACAGGAGCTCCTACGAGCAGTACTTC
TRBJ1-3,TRBV7-7,.,TRBD1,CASSLDRGNTIYF,TGTGCCAGCAGCTTAGACAGGGGGAACACCATATATTTT
TRBJ1-5,TRBV7-2,.,.,CASSGPNQPQHF,TGTGCCAGCAGCGGCCCGAATCAGCCCCAGCATTTT
TRBJ2-7,TRBV7-6,.,.,CASSLGGGTYEQYF,TGTGCCAGCAGCTTAGGTGGGGGAACCTACGAGCAGTACTTC
TRBJ2-7,TRBV11-2,.,TRBD2,CASSLGSGVREQYF,TGTGCCAGCAGCTTAGGTAGCGGGGTAAGGGAGCAGTACTTC
TRBJ2-1,TRBV19,.,.,CASSGLLEGDEQFF,TGTGCCAGTAGTGGGTTGTTGGAGGGGGATGAGCAGTTCTTC
TRBJ2-1,TRBV9,.,TRBD1,CASSGPGTGAPGRNEQFF,TGTGCCAGCAGCGGGCCCGGGACAGGGGCACCGGGTAGAAATGAGCAGTTCTTC
TRBJ2-7,TRBV11-3,few,.,CGGFSYEQYF,TGTGGAGGGTTCAGCTACGAGCAGTACTTC